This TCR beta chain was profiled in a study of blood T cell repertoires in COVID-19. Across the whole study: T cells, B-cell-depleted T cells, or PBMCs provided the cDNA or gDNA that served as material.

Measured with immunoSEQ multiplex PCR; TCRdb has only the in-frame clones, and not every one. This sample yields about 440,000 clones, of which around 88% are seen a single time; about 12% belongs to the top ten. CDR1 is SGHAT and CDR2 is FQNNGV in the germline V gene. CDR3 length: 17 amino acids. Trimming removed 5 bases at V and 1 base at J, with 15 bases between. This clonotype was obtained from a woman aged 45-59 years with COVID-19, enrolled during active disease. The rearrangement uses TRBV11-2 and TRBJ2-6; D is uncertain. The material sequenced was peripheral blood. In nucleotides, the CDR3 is TGTGCCAGCAGCCGCAACGTGGCGGTGTCTGGGGCCAACGTCCTGACTTTC. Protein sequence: CASSRNVAVSGANVLTF. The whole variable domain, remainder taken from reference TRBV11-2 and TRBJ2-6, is EAGVAQSPRYKIIEKRQSVAFWCNPISGHATLYWYQQILGQGPKLLIQFQNNGVVDDSQLPKDRFSAERLKGVDSTLKIQPAKLEDSAVYLCASSRNVAVSGANVLTFGAGSRLTVL.